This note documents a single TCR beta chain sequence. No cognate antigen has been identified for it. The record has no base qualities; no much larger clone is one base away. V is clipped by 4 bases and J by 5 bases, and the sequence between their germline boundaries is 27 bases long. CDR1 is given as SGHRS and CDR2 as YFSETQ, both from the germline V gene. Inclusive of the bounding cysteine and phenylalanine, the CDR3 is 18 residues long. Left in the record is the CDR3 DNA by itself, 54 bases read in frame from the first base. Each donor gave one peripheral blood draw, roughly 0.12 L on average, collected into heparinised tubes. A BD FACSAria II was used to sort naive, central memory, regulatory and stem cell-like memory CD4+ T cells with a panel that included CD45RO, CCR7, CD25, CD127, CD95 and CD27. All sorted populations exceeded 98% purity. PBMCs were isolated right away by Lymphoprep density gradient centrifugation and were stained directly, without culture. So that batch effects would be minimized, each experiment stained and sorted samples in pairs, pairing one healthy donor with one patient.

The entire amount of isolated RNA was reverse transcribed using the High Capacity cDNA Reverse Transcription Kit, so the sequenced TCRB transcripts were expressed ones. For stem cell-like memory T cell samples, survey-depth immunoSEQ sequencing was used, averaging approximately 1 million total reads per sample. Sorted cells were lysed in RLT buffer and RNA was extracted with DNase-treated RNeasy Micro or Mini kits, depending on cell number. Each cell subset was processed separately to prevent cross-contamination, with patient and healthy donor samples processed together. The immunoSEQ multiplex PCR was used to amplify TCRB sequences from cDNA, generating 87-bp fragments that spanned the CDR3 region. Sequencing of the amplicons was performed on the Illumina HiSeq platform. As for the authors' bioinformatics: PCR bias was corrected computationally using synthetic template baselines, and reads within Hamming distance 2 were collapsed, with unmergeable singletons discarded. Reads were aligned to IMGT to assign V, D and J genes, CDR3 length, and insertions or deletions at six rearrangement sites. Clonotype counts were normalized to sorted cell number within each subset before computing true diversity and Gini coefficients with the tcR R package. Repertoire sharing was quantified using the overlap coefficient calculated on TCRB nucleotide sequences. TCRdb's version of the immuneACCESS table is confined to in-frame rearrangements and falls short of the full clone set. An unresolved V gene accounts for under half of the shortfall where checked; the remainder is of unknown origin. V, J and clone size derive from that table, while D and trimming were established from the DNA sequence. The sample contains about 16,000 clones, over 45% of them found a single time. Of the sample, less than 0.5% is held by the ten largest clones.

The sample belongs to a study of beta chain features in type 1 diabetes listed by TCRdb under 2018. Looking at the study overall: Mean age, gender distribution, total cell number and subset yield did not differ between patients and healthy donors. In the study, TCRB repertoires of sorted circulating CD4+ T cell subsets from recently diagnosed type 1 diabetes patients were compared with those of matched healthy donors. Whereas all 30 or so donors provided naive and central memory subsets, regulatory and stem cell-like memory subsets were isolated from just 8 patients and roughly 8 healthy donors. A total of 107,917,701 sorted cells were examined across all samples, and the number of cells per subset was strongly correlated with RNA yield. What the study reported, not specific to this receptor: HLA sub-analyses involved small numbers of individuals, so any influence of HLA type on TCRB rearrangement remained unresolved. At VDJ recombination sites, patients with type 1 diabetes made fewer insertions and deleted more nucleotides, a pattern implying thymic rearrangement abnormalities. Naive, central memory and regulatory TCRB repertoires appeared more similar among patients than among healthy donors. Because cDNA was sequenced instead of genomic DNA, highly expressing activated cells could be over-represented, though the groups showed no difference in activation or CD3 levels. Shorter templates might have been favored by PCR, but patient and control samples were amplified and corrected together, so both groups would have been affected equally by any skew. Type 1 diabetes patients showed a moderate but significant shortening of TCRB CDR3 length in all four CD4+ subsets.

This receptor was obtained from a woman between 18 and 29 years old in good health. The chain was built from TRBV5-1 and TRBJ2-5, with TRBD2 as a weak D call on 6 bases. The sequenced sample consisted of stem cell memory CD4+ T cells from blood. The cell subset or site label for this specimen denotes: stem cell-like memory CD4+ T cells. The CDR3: CASSMVVGGISGGETQYF. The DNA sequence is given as TGCGCCAGCAGCATGGTAGTTGGAGGTATTAGCGGAGGGGAGACCCAGTACTTC.